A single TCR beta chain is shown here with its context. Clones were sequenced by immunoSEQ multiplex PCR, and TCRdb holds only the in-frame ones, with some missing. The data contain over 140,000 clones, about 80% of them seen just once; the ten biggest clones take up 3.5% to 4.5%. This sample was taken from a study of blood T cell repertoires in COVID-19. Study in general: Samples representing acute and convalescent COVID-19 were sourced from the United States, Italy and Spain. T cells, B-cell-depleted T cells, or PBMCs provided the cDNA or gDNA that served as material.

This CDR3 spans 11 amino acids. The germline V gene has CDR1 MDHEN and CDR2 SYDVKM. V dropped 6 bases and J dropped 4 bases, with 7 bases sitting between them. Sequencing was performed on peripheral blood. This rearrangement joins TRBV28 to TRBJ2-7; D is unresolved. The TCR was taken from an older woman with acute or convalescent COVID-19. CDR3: CASSQKYEQYF. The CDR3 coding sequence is TGTGCCAGCAGCCAAAAATACGAGCAGTACTTC.